A selection of T cell receptor beta chains follows, all from one sample in a study of T cell clonotyping in hematopoietic cell transplantation. Assay: immunoSEQ multiplex PCR; the TCRdb copy retains only in-frame clones and omits some. The sample comprises 9,000 to 9,500 clones, about 90% of which are singletons, and 30% to 45% rests with the top ten. Sequenced here: PBMCs, sampled 180 days after allogeneic stem cell transplant. The receptors come from a human patient who had an allogeneic stem cell transplant, so the T cells may come from the graft donor. The donor label of this sample is uncertain. Some clones in this sample may be carry-over from other donors' samples. Both conserved end residues are part of each CDR3. The D gene is left open where the match is weak. Rows may omit the clone size; those that give it use once, few, many or a size class.

clone_size: NA
j_call: TRBJ2-1
v_call: TRBV5-6
d_call: TRBD1
cdr3_nt: TGTGCCAGCAGCTCCCGGGACAGGACAATCTACAATGAGCAGTTCTTC
cdr3_aa: CASSSRDRTIYNEQFF

clone_size: NA
j_call: TRBJ2-7
v_call: TRBV5-5
d_call: NA
cdr3_nt: TGTGCCAGCAGCTTGGCTTTACAGAGCTCCTACGAGCAGTACTTC
cdr3_aa: CASSLALQSSYEQYF

clone_size: once
j_call: TRBJ2-5
v_call: TRBV29-1
d_call: TRBD1
cdr3_nt: TGCAGCGTCTACGGACAGGGCCCCCAAGAGACCCAGTACTTC
cdr3_aa: CSVYGQGPQETQYF

clone_size: few
j_call: TRBJ2-7
v_call: TRBV2
d_call: NA
cdr3_nt: TGTGCCAGCACCGGACAACTCTACGAGCAGTACTTC
cdr3_aa: CASTGQLYEQYF

clone_size: NA
j_call: TRBJ2-6
v_call: TRBV6-1
d_call: TRBD1
cdr3_nt: TGTGCCAGCAGTGGGACAGGGGGCATCTCTGGGGCCAACGTCCTGACTTTC
cdr3_aa: CASSGTGGISGANVLTF

clone_size: once
j_call: TRBJ1-1
v_call: TRBV7-9
d_call: NA
cdr3_nt: TGTGCCAGCAGCAAGGGACGGTTGAACACTGAAGCTTTCTTT
cdr3_aa: CASSKGRLNTEAFF

clone_size: NA
j_call: TRBJ1-4
v_call: TRBV19
d_call: TRBD1
cdr3_nt: TGTGCCAGTAGTACCGCCCCGAGGACAGGATATAATGAAAAACTGTTTTTT
cdr3_aa: CASSTAPRTGYNEKLFF

clone_size: once
j_call: TRBJ2-1
v_call: TRBV11-3
d_call: TRBD1
cdr3_nt: TGTGCCAGCAGCATAAAGGGGGCAGGGGGCTACAATGAGCAGTTCTTC
cdr3_aa: CASSIKGAGGYNEQFF

clone_size: NA
j_call: TRBJ2-2
v_call: TRBV5-4
d_call: TRBD1
cdr3_nt: TGTGCCAGCAGCTTGACGGGACAGCTAACCGGGGAGCTGTTTTTT
cdr3_aa: CASSLTGQLTGELFF

clone_size: NA
j_call: TRBJ1-5
v_call: TRBV2
d_call: NA
cdr3_nt: TGTGCCAGCACCCCGGGGGCAGGGGAGTATACCCAGCATTTT
cdr3_aa: CASTPGAGEYTQHF

clone_size: few
j_call: TRBJ1-2
v_call: TRBV15
d_call: NA
cdr3_nt: TGTGCCACCAGCAGAGATAAGGGGACGGACTATGGCTACACCTTC
cdr3_aa: CATSRDKGTDYGYTF

clone_size: NA
j_call: TRBJ1-2
v_call: TRBV30
d_call: NA
cdr3_nt: TGTGCCTGGTTTGTGGGGCTGGGCACAGGGACGGGTAGCTATGGCTACACCTTC
cdr3_aa: CAWFVGLGTGTGSYGYTF

clone_size: NA
j_call: TRBJ1-1
v_call: TRBV5-1
d_call: NA
cdr3_nt: TGCGCCAGCACCTTTGGGGCAGGTGAGAACACTGAAGCTTTCTTT
cdr3_aa: CASTFGAGENTEAFF

clone_size: once
j_call: TRBJ2-2
v_call: TRBV5-1
d_call: NA
cdr3_nt: TGCGCCAGCGGTGGGACTCGTAACACCGGGGAGCTGTTTTTT
cdr3_aa: CASGGTRNTGELFF

clone_size: NA
j_call: TRBJ2-7
v_call: TRBV9
d_call: TRBD1
cdr3_nt: TGTGCCAGCAGCGTAACCCCCCAGGGGGTCTCGCCCTACGAGCAGTACTTC
cdr3_aa: CASSVTPQGVSPYEQYF

clone_size: once
j_call: TRBJ2-7
v_call: TRBV9
d_call: TRBD1
cdr3_nt: TGTGCCAGCAGCGTAGAATGGGGGAGTGGGACAGCCTCCTACGAGCAGTACTTC
cdr3_aa: CASSVEWGSGTASYEQYF

clone_size: NA
j_call: TRBJ1-4
v_call: TRBV7-2
d_call: TRBD1
cdr3_nt: TGTGCCAGCAGCTTAGTCTCAGGGACAGGAGGTGAAAAACTGTTTTTT
cdr3_aa: CASSLVSGTGGEKLFF

clone_size: NA
j_call: TRBJ2-7
v_call: TRBV27
d_call: NA
cdr3_nt: TGTGCCAGCGCTGGGGGTTCAGTGACCTACGAGCAGTACTTC
cdr3_aa: CASAGGSVTYEQYF

clone_size: NA
j_call: TRBJ2-7
v_call: TRBV11-2
d_call: NA
cdr3_nt: TGTGCCAGCAGCTTAGCGGGAGCGGCCAACGAGCAGTACTTC
cdr3_aa: CASSLAGAANEQYF

clone_size: NA
j_call: TRBJ2-3
v_call: TRBV19
d_call: NA
cdr3_nt: TGTGCCAGTATATCAGACGCATATAGCACAGATACGCAGTATTTT
cdr3_aa: CASISDAYSTDTQYF

clone_size: NA
j_call: TRBJ2-7
v_call: TRBV9
d_call: NA
cdr3_nt: TGTGCCAGCAGCGGCGGACAAGGGAGCTCCTACGAGCAGTACTTC
cdr3_aa: CASSGGQGSSYEQYF

clone_size: few
j_call: TRBJ1-6
v_call: TRBV5-1
d_call: TRBD1
cdr3_nt: TGCGCCAGCAGACCAGGGGGCAGCTCCTATAATTCACCCCTCCACTTT
cdr3_aa: CASRPGGSSYNSPLHF

clone_size: NA
j_call: TRBJ2-3
v_call: TRBV27
d_call: TRBD1
cdr3_nt: TGTGCCAGCAGCAACCCTTGGGACAGTGTCACAGATACGCAGTATTTT
cdr3_aa: CASSNPWDSVTDTQYF